These 32 T cell receptor beta chains were all obtained from the same sample, sequenced in a study of patients and donors after allogeneic stem cell transplantation. TCRdb passed the RT-PCR reads through MiXCR, listing each CDR3 protein once. Of roughly 940,000 distinct CDR3 sequences listed, around 17% are singletons. The sequenced sample consisted of blood, either unsorted or a sorted T cell fraction (not recorded which). The receptor source for this set is a human donor who was either an allogeneic HSCT recipient or a stem cell or donor lymphocyte infusion donor (not recorded which). It is not recorded whose cells these are; they may come from a transplant donor.

This clonotype was recorded a few times. The rearrangement uses TRBV12-3 or TRBV12-4 and TRBJ1-5; a possible D gene is TRBD1 (6 bases). Trimming took 7 bases from V and 7 from J, leaving 14 bases between them. This CDR3 comprises 13 residues. CDR3 protein: CASNGGLEQPQHF. CDR3 DNA: TGTGCCAGCAACGGGGGGCTGGAGCAGCCCCAGCATTTT.

V usage is TRBV20-1 and J usage is TRBJ1-2; D might be TRBD1 (5 bases). The CDR3 covers 14 residues. The germline V and J ends were trimmed by 4 bases and 5 bases, with 17 bases remaining between them. The germline V gene encodes CDR1 DFQATT and CDR2 SNEGSKA (reference sequence). The CDR3 loop is CSAIARDSAYGYTF. DNA of the CDR3: TGCAGTGCTATCGCCAGGGATTCGGCGTATGGCTACACCTTC.

This clonotype has only a few counts. V is TRBV5-6 and J is TRBJ2-7, with D possibly being TRBD1 (6 bases). CDR3 length equals 14 residues. Germline V lookup: CDR1 SGHDT, CDR2 YYEEEE. Trimming shortened V by 0 bases and J by 7 bases, and 14 bases separated the two germline ends. The CDR3 DNA follows: TGTGCCAGCAGCTTGGGGACAGCCCTCGGGGAGCAGTACTTC. Translation: CASSLGTALGEQYF.

This clonotype has a handful of counts. CDR3 nucleotide sequence: TGTGCCAGCAGTGCGCCCGGGACAGGTGGAAGCGAGCAGTACTTC. Translating it yields CASSAPGTGGSEQYF. V and J are TRBV6-1 and TRBJ2-7; 8 nucleotides match TRBD1. The germline V gene encodes CDR1 MNHNS and CDR2 SASEGT. With 4 bases clipped from V and 6 bases from J, the junction kept 11 bases outside the gene matches. The length of the CDR3 is 15 residues.

This clonotype was counted only a few times. The chain employs TRBV4-1 and TRBJ1-2; no reliable D call. CDR1 and CDR2 from the germline V gene are MGHRA and YSYEKL. V lost 3 bases and J lost 5, with 16 bases in between. The CDR3 length is 15 residues. The CDR3 region is CASSQIRVPIYGYTF. The CDR3 coding sequence is TGCGCCAGCAGCCAGATCCGGGTTCCGATTTATGGCTACACCTTC.

This clonotype was found a few times. This chain connects TRBV20-1 to TRBJ2-2, with 11 bases fitting TRBD2. The V and J ends lost 6 bases and 2 bases, in that order; junction bases with no gene match: 8. The CDR3 runs to 16 residues. From germline, CDR1 is DFQATT and CDR2 SNEGSKA (reference sequence). The CDR3 loop is CSAPSGGTTNTGELFF. In DNA form, the CDR3 reads TGCAGTGCCCCTAGCGGGGGGACTACCAACACCGGGGAGCTGTTTTTT.

This clonotype was counted between two and nine times. The J gene is TRBJ1-2, the V gene TRBV7-8, with 10 bases that match TRBD1. Germline CDR1 reads SGHVS; CDR2 reads FQNEAQ. This CDR3 is built from 15 residues. V lost 5 bases, J lost 5 bases, and 8 bases stayed unmatched. CDR3 amino acids: CASSAGTGDVYGYTF. The CDR3 bases are TGTGCCAGCAGCGCCGGGACAGGGGATGTTTATGGCTACACCTTC.

This clonotype was seen more than once but under ten times. The chain recombines TRBV20-1 with TRBJ2-5; D remains ambiguous. The V end lost 3 bases, the J end lost 2 bases, and 13 bases lay between the germline ends. The CDR3 is 14 amino acids. In germline, CDR1 is DFQATT, CDR2 SNEGSKA (reference sequence). The CDR3 bases are TGCAGTGCTAGTTTGTCGGCTAGTCAAGAGACCCAGTACTTC. This gives the protein CSASLSASQETQYF.

In its sample, this clonotype was seen many times. The chain combines TRBV27 with TRBJ2-2; D is ambiguous. Germline V lookup: CDR1 MNHEY, CDR2 SMNVEV (reference sequence). Trimming took 5 bases from V and 7 from J, leaving 8 bases between them. CDR3 length: 12 amino acids. The CDR3 reads CASSPLGGELFF. In nucleotides, the CDR3 is TGTGCCAGCAGTCCCCTCGGCGGGGAGCTGTTTTTT.

The chain recombines TRBV19 with TRBJ1-3; D uncertain. The CDR3 contains 13 residues. Per the germline V gene, CDR1 is LNHDA and CDR2 is SQIVND (reference sequence). Trimming took off 0 bases at V and 5 bases at J, with 5 bases between the two ends. The CDR3 nucleotides are TGTGCCAGTAGTATAGAAGGGAGAAACACCATATATTTT. It encodes CASSIEGRNTIYF.

V usage is TRBV4-2 and J usage is TRBJ2-1; TRBD2 is a possible D gene (5 bases). Trimming removed 0 bases at V and 8 bases at J, with 17 bases between. The CDR3 is 16 amino acids. Germline CDR1 reads LGHNA; CDR2 reads YNFKEQ. CDR3 residues: CASSQDPTGKNDEQFF. CDR3 nucleotide sequence: TGTGCCAGCAGCCAAGATCCAACGGGGAAGAACGATGAGCAGTTCTTC.

The chain combines TRBV29-1 with TRBJ2-7; possible D gene TRBD2, 6 bases. Germline CDR1 and CDR2: SQVTM and ANQGSEA. Trimming left V 7 bases short and J 3 bases short, with 16 bases between. This CDR3 has 13 residues. Written as DNA, the CDR3 is TGCAGCGGGACCGGGACTGGTGGCTACGAGCAGTACTTC. Its translation is CSGTGTGGYEQYF.

This clonotype was detected ten times or more. This chain uses TRBV29-1 with TRBJ2-7; 9 bases map to TRBD1. V dropped 6 bases and J dropped 5; count of bases not matched to a gene: 2. Germline values: CDR1 SQVTM, CDR2 ANQGSEA. CDR3 length equals 11 residues. The CDR3 is CSVGQGHEQYF. CDR3 sequence (DNA): TGCAGCGTGGGACAGGGCCACGAGCAGTACTTC.

The sample holds many counts of this clonotype. CDR3 nucleotides: TGTGCCAGCAGCCCCCGTGGCGGAACCTACGAGCAGTACTTC. It translates to CASSPRGGTYEQYF. This rearrangement joins TRBV9 to TRBJ2-7; D is undetermined. Germline CDR1 reads SGDLS; CDR2 reads YYNGEE. V lost 4 bases, J lost 2 bases, and 13 bases lay in between. The CDR3 is 14 residues long.

The CDR3 sequence is CASSWGHRIDIQYF. The DNA of the CDR3 is TGCGCCAGCAGCTGGGGGCACAGGATAGACATTCAGTACTTC. The rearrangement joins TRBV5-1 to TRBJ2-4, with D possibly TRBD1 on 6 matching bases. Germline assignment: CDR1 SGHRS and CDR2 YFSETQ. The CDR3 sequence is 14 residues long. V was clipped by 3 bases and J by 8 bases, with 15 bases between them.

V and J are TRBV5-4 and TRBJ2-2; D remains ambiguous. V was clipped by 4 bases and J by 0 bases, with 16 bases between them. CDR1 and CDR2 (germline): SGHNT, YYREEE (reference sequence). The CDR3 totals 17 residues. DNA of the CDR3: TGTGCCAGCAGCCCCGAAGTCGGCAGAGCGAACACCGGGGAGCTGTTTTTT. It specifies CASSPEVGRANTGELFF.

This clonotype occurred once. The chain links TRBV3-1 to TRBJ2-1; 8 positions match TRBD2. Germline V gene data show CDR1 as LGHDT and CDR2 as YNNKEL (reference sequence). This CDR3 contains 16 residues. Germline trimming cut 3 bases from V and 6 bases from J; bases unmatched to any gene: 10. CDR3 sequence (DNA): TGTGCCAGCAGCCAGACCGGGACTAGGTTTTTCAATGAGCAGTTCTTC. Protein product: CASSQTGTRFFNEQFF.

V and J are TRBV2 and TRBJ2-1; D gene unclear. The V end was cut by 8 bases, the J end by 6 bases, with 17 bases between. In germline, CDR1 is SNHLY, CDR2 FYNNEI. The CDR3 loop spans 14 amino acids. The CDR3 protein is CASFVGPLGNEQFF. The CDR3 DNA reads TGTGCCAGCTTCGTAGGCCCCCTCGGCAATGAGCAGTTCTTC.

This clonotype was counted a few times. The chain employs TRBV3-1 and TRBJ2-3; a weak D match, TRBD2 (6 bases). The CDR3 consists of 16 residues. Germline V lookup: CDR1 LGHDT, CDR2 YNNKEL (reference sequence). Trimming pared 0 bases from V and 2 bases from J, leaving 12 bases between. The CDR3 here is CASSQDYGGATDTQYF. In nucleotides, the CDR3 is TGTGCCAGCAGCCAAGATTATGGCGGGGCCACAGATACGCAGTATTTT.

This clonotype has ten or more counts. CDR3 nucleotide sequence: TGCAGTGCTAGTACTAGCGGGAGAACAGCCAACGTCCTGACTTTC. Protein product: CSASTSGRTANVLTF. The chain couples TRBV20-1 to TRBJ2-6, with 11 bases that match TRBD2. Trimming removed 3 bases from V and 7 bases from J; junction bases left unmatched: 5. The CDR3 extends over 15 amino acids. Looked up from germline, CDR1 is DFQATT and CDR2 is SNEGSKA (reference sequence).

This clonotype was counted many times. The chain is built from TRBV12-3 or TRBV12-4 and TRBJ1-5; unclear D gene. V was clipped by 6 bases and J by 3 bases, with 12 bases between them. The CDR3 has 14 residues. The CDR3 sequence: CASSLGRLNQPQHF. In nucleotides, the CDR3 is TGTGCCAGCAGCCTAGGACGGCTCAATCAGCCCCAGCATTTT.

The chain employs TRBV7-3 and TRBJ2-5; TRBD2 matches 9 bases. V shed 5 bases, J shed 3 bases, and the junction held 7 bases outside the gene matches. Germline V CDR1 and CDR2: SGHTA, FQGTGA. CDR3 length: 15 residues. DNA of the CDR3: TGTGCCAGCAGCCCGCGGGGGGGTACGGAAGAGACCCAGTACTTC. It translates to CASSPRGGTEETQYF.

This chain uses TRBV3-1 with TRBJ2-5; possible D gene TRBD1, 5 bases. Germline CDR1 and CDR2: LGHDT and YNNKEL (reference sequence). The CDR3 is 21 residues long. V was cut by 0 bases and J by 3 bases, with 29 bases left in between. The CDR3 spells CASSQEFSLDSLEVSEETQYF. The CDR3, as DNA: TGTGCCAGCAGCCAAGAGTTTTCTTTAGACAGCCTTGAGGTATCCGAAGAGACCCAGTACTTC.

The rearrangement uses TRBV20-1 and TRBJ2-4, with TRBD1 matching over 7 bases. CDR3 length: 15 residues. Losses at the gene ends were 4 bases for V and 0 bases for J; bases not matched to a gene: 6. Germline CDR1 and CDR2: DFQATT and SNEGSKA (reference sequence). The CDR3, as DNA: TGCAGTGCTACGAGACAGGGATTAGCCAAAAACATTCAGTACTTC. Protein: CSATRQGLAKNIQYF.

In its sample, this clonotype was seen a few times. The genes are TRBV7-8 and TRBJ2-7; D is perhaps TRBD1 (5 bases). The germline V gene has CDR1 SGHVS and CDR2 FQNEAQ. V was clipped by 8 bases and J by 0 bases, with 11 bases between them. The CDR3 loop spans 13 amino acids. The CDR3 DNA sequence: TGTGCCAGCGGGCAGGGAACCTCCTACGAGCAGTACTTC. It is translated as CASGQGTSYEQYF.

This clonotype occurred a few times. The V call is TRBV27, the J call TRBJ2-1; unclear D gene. The CDR3 has 12 residues. Germline CDR1 and CDR2: MNHEY and SMNVEV (reference sequence). With 2 bases removed from V and 10 bases from J, the gap between germline ends came to 9 bases. The CDR3 loop is CASSLIAGEQFF. As DNA, the CDR3 is TGTGCCAGCAGTTTAATAGCCGGGGAGCAGTTCTTC.

This chain joins TRBV30 and TRBJ2-3; TRBD1 matches 7 bases. Germline trimming cut 2 bases from V and 8 bases from J; bases unmatched to any gene: 16. The CDR3 runs 16 residues. Looked up from germline, CDR1 is GTSNPN and CDR2 is SVGIG (reference sequence). The CDR3 here is CAWSSSPGTAGGTQYF. The CDR3 DNA sequence: TGTGCCTGGAGTTCTTCCCCGGGGACAGCCGGTGGTACGCAGTATTTT.

Only a few counts were recorded for this clonotype. This CDR3 reads CASSLKPGEPDTQYF. The CDR3 DNA reads TGTGCCAGCAGCTTAAAACCCGGGGAGCCAGATACGCAGTATTTT. The rearrangement uses TRBV11-1 and TRBJ2-3, with D perhaps matching TRBD2 (5 bases). The CDR3 loop spans 15 amino acids. V lost 2 bases, J lost 4 bases, and 13 bases lay in between. The germline gives CDR1 SGHAT, CDR2 FQDESV (reference sequence).

The chain recombines TRBV30 with TRBJ2-3; 7 positions agree with TRBD2. The CDR3 spans 15 residues. CDR1 GTSNPN and CDR2 SVGIG come from the germline V gene (reference sequence). Losses at the gene ends were 4 bases for V and 5 bases for J; bases not matched to a gene: 12. Here the CDR3 reads CAWTQLAKKGDTQYF. CDR3 sequence (DNA): TGTGCCTGGACCCAACTAGCGAAGAAGGGAGATACGCAGTATTTT.

The V call is TRBV6-1, the J call TRBJ1-6; D is uncertain. Per germline, CDR1 MNHNS and CDR2 SASEGT. V shed 6 bases and J shed 7 bases, with 19 bases lying between them. There are 16 residues in the CDR3. This chain's CDR3 is CASRVQVAGKNSPLHF. Here the CDR3 DNA reads TGTGCCAGCAGGGTACAAGTGGCGGGTAAAAATTCACCCCTCCACTTT.

This chain joins TRBV6-1 and TRBJ2-1; 7 bases are a match to TRBD2. The CDR3 extends over 14 amino acids. The germline CDR1 and CDR2 sequences are MNHNS and SASEGT. The J segment lost 5 bases and the V segment lost 10 bases, leaving 11 bases of the junction unmatched. The CDR3, as DNA: TGTGCCACCGTCCGGGACTACCGAGACAATGAGCAGTTCTTC. As protein: CATVRDYRDNEQFF.

A few counts support this clonotype. The rearrangement links TRBV12-3 or TRBV12-4 to TRBJ2-7; 8 bases are shared with TRBD1. Trimming took 6 bases from V and 2 from J; bases not matched to a gene: 9. The length of the CDR3 is 15 residues. This CDR3 reads CASSLRGLMAYEQYF. The CDR3 DNA reads as TGTGCCAGCAGCCTCAGGGGGCTGATGGCCTACGAGCAGTACTTC.